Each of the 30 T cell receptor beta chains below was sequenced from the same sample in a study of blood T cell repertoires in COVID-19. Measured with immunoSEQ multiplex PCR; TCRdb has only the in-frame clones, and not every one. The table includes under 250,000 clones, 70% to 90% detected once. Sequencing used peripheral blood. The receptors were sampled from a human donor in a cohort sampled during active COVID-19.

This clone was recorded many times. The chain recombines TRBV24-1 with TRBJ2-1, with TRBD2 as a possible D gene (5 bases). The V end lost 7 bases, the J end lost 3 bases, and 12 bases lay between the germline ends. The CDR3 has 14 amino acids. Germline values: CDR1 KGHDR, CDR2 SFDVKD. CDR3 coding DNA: TGTGCCACCAGCACTGACCGGGGCTACAATGAGCAGTTCTTC. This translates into CATSTDRGYNEQFF.

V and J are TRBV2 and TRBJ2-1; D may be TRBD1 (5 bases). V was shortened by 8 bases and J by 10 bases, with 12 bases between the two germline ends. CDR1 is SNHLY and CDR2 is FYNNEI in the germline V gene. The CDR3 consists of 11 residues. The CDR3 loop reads CASDSLREQFF. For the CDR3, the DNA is TGTGCCAGCGACAGTTTAAGAGAGCAGTTCTTC.

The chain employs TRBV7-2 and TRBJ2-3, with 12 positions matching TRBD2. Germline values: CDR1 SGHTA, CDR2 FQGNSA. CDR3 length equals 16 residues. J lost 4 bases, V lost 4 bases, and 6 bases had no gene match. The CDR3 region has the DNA TGTGCCAGCAGCTCGCTAGCGGGAGGGGCTCCAGATACGCAGTATTTT. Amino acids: CASSSLAGGAPDTQYF.

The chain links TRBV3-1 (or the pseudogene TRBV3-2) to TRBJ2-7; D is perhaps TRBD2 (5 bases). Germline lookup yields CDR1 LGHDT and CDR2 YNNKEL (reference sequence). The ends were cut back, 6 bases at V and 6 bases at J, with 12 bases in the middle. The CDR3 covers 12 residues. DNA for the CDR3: TGTGCCAGCAGTCAAACTAGATCCGAGCAGTACTTC. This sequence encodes CASSQTRSEQYF.

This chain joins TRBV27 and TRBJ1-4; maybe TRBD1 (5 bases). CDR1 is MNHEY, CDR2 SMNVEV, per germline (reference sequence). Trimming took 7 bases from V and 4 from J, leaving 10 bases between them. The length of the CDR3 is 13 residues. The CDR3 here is CASKGDYNEKLFF. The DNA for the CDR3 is TGTGCCAGCAAAGGGGATTATAATGAAAAACTGTTTTTT. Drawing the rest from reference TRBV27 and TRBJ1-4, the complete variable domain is EAQVTQNPRYLITVTGKKLTVTCSQNMNHEYMSWYRQDPGLGLRQIYYSMNVEVTDKGDVPEGYKVSRKEKRNFPLILESPSPNQTSLYFCASKGDYNEKLFFGSGTQLSVL.

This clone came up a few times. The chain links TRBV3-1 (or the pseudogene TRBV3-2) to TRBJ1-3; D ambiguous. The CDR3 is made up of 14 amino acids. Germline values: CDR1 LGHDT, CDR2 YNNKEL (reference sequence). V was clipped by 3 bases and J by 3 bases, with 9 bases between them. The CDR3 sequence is CASSQSSYGNTIYF. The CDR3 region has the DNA TGTGCCAGCAGCCAGTCCAGTTATGGAAACACCATATATTTT.

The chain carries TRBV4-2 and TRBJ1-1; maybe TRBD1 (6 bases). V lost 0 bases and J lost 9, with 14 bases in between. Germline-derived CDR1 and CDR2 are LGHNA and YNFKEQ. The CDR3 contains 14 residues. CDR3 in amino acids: CASSQDQAGAKAFF. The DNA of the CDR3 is TGTGCCAGCAGCCAAGATCAGGCGGGGGCCAAAGCTTTCTTT.

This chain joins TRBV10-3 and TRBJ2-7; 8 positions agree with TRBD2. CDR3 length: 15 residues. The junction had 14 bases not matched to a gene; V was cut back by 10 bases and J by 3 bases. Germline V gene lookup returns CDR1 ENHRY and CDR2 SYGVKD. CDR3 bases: TGTGCCACCTCAGGAGGCGGGGGGTTTAACTACGAGCAGTACTTC. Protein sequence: CATSGGGGFNYEQYF.

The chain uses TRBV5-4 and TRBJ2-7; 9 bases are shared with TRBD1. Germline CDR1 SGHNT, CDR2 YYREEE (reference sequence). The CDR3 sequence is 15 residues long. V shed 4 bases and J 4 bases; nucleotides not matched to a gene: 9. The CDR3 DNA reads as TGTGCCAGCAGCGCTTCGACAGGGGGTCTATACGAGCAGTACTTC. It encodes CASSASTGGLYEQYF. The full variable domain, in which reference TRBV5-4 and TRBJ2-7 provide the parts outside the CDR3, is ETGVTQSPTHLIKTRGQQVTLRCSSQSGHNTVSWYQQALGQGPQFIFQYYREEENGRGNFPPRFSGLQFPNYSSELNVNALELDDSALYLCASSASTGGLYEQYFGPGTRLTVT.

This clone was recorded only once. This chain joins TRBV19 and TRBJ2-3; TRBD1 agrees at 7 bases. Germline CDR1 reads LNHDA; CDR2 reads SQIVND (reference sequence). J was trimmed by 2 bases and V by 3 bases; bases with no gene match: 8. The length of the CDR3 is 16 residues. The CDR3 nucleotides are TGTGCCAGTAGTATTGAAGCCGGACAGGTCACAGATACGCAGTATTTT. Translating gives CASSIEAGQVTDTQYF.

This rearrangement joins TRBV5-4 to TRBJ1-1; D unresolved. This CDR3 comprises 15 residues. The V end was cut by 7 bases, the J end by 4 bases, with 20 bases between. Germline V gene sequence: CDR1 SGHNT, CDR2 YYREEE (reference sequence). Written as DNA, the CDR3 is TGTGCCAGCGGTTACCGGGAAGCCACGAGCACTGAAGCTTTCTTT. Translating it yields CASGYREATSTEAFF.

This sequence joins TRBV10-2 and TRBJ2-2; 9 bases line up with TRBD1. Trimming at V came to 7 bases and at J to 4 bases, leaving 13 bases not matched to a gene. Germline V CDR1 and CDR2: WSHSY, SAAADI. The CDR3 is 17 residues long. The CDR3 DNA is TGCGCCAGCAATTCTCCGGGACAGGGACGCGGCACCGGGGAGCTGTTTTTT. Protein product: CASNSPGQGRGTGELFF.

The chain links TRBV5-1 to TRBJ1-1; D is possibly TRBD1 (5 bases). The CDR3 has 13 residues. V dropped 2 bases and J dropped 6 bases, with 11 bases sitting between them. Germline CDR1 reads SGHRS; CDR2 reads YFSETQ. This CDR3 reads CASSLTGAAEAFF. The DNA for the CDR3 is TGCGCCAGCAGCTTAACAGGAGCAGCTGAAGCTTTCTTT. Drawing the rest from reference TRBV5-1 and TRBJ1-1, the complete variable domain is KAGVTQTPRYLIKTRGQQVTLSCSPISGHRSVSWYQQTPGQGLQFLFEYFSETQRNKGNFPGRFSGRQFSNSRSEMNVSTLELGDSALYLCASSLTGAAEAFFGQGTRLTVV.

The chain's CDR3 is CASSPGTGEVGETQYF. For the CDR3, the DNA is TGTGCCAGCAGCCCCGGGACAGGGGAAGTAGGGGAGACCCAGTACTTC. The chain has TRBV5-6 and TRBJ2-5; TRBD1 matches 10 bases. The CDR3 loop spans 16 amino acids. Germline assignment: CDR1 SGHDT and CDR2 YYEEEE. V was pared by 4 bases and J by 5 bases, with 11 bases of the junction left unmatched.

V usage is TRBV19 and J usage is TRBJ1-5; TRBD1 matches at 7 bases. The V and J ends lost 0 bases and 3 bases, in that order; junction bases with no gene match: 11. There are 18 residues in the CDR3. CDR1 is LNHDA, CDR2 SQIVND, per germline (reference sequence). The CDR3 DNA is TGTGCCAGTAGTATAGACGGGACAGCGTTTGCTGCCAATCAGCCCCAGCATTTT. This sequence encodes CASSIDGTAFAANQPQHF.

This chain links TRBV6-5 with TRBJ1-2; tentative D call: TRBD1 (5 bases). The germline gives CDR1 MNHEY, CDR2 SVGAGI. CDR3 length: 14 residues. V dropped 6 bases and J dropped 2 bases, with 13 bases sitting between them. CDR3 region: CASRRGRLNYGYTF. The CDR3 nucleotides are TGTGCCAGCAGGCGGGGCAGACTGAACTATGGCTACACCTTC.

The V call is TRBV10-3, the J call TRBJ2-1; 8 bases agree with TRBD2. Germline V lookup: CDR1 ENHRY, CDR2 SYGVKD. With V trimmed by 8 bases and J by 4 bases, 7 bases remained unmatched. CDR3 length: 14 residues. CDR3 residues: CAIRSGRAYNEQFF. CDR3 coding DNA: TGTGCCATCCGATCCGGGAGGGCGTACAATGAGCAGTTCTTC.

The CDR3 bases are TGCAGTGCTAGTAGGGGTAGGGGGCATGGCTACACCTTC. Translating it yields CSASRGRGHGYTF. This rearrangement joins TRBV20-1 to TRBJ1-2, with 7 nucleotides matching TRBD1. Trimming removed 3 bases from V and 6 bases from J; junction bases left unmatched: 7. The V gene's germline CDR1 is DFQATT and CDR2 SNEGSKA (reference sequence). CDR3 length: 13 amino acids.

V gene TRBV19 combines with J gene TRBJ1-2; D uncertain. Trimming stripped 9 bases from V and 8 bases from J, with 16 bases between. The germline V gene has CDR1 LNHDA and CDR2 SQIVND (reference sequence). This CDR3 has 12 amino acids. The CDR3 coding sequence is TGTGCCAGCCAGAAGCTATCCGGGGGCTACACCTTC. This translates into CASQKLSGGYTF.

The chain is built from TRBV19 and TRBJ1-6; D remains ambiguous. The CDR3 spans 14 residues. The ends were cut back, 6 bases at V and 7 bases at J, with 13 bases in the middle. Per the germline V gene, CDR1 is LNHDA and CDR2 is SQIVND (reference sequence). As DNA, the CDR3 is TGTGCCAGTAGCAACCCCCAGGAAAATTCACCCCTCCACTTT. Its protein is CASSNPQENSPLHF.

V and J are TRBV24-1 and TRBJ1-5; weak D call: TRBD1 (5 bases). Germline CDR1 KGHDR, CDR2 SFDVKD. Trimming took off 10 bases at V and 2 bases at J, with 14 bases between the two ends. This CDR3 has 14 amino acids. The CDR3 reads CATGGFGGNQPQHF. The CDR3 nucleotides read TGTGCCACTGGGGGGTTCGGGGGCAATCAGCCCCAGCATTTT.

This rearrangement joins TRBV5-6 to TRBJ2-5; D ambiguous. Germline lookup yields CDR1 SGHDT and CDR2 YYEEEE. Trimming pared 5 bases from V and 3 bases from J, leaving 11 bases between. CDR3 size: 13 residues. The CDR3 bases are TGTGCCAGCAGTCCGTCTACTAAAGAGACCCAGTACTTC. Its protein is CASSPSTKETQYF. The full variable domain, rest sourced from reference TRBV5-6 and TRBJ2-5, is DAGVTQSPTHLIKTRGQQVTLRCSPKSGHDTVSWYQQALGQGPQFIFQYYEEEERQRGNFPDRFSGHQFPNYSSELNVNALLLGDSALYLCASSPSTKETQYFGPGTRLLVL.

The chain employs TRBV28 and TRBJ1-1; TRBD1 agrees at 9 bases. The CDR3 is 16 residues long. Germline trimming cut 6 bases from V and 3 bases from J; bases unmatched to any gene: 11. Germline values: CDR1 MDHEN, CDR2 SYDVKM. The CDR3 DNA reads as TGTGCCAGCAGCGTCCCGGGACAGGGATCGGACACTGAAGCTTTCTTT. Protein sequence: CASSVPGQGSDTEAFF.

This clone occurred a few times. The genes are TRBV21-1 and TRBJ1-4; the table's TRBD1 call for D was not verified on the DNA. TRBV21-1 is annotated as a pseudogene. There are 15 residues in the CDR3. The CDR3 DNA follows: TGTGCCAGCACCAACAGGGGGCGGTCTAATGAAAAACTGTTTTTT. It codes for CASTNRGRSNEKLFF.

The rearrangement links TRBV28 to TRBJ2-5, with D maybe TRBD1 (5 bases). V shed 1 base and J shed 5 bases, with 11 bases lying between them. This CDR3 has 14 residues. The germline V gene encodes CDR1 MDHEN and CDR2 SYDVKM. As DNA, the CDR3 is TGTGCCAGCAGTTTATTAAGGGGTGGGGAGACCCAGTACTTC. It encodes CASSLLRGGETQYF.

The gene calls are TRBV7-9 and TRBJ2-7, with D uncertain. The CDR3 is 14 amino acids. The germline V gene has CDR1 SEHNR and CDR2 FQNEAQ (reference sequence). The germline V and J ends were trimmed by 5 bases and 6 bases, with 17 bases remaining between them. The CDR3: CASSQNTRLSEQYF. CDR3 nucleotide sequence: TGTGCCAGCAGCCAAAATACGCGGCTGTCCGAGCAGTACTTC.

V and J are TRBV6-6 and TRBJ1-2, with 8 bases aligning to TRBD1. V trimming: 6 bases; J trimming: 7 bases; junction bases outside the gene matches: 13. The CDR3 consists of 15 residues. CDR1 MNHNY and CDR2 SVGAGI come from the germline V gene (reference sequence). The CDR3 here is CASSYGDRGGGGYTF. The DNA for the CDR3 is TGTGCCAGCAGCTACGGAGACAGGGGAGGAGGTGGCTACACCTTC.

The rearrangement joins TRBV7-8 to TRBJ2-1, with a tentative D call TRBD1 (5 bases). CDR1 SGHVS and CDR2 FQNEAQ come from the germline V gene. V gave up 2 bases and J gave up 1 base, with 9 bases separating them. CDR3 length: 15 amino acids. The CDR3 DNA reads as TGTGCCAGCAGCTTACTGACAGTTTCCTACAATGAGCAGTTCTTC. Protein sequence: CASSLLTVSYNEQFF.

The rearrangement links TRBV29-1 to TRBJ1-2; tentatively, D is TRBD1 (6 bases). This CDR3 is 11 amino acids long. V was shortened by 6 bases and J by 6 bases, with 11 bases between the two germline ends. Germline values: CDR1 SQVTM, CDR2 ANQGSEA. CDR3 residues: CSVDRPDGYTF. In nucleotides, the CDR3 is TGCAGCGTCGACAGGCCGGATGGCTACACCTTC.

The CDR3 protein is CASSLAPGTDNYGYTF. CDR3 sequence (DNA): TGTGCCAGCAGCTTGGCCCCAGGGACAGACAACTATGGCTACACCTTC. This sequence joins TRBV5-4 and TRBJ1-2; 7 nucleotides line up with TRBD1. The germline gives CDR1 SGHNT, CDR2 YYREEE (reference sequence). The CDR3 length is 16 residues. The V segment lost 0 bases and the J segment 2 bases; nucleotides outside the gene matches: 7. Full variable domain (remainder filled in from reference TRBV5-4 and TRBJ1-2): ETGVTQSPTHLIKTRGQQVTLRCSSQSGHNTVSWYQQALGQGPQFIFQYYREEENGRGNFPPRFSGLQFPNYSSELNVNALELDDSALYLCASSLAPGTDNYGYTFGSGTRLTVV.